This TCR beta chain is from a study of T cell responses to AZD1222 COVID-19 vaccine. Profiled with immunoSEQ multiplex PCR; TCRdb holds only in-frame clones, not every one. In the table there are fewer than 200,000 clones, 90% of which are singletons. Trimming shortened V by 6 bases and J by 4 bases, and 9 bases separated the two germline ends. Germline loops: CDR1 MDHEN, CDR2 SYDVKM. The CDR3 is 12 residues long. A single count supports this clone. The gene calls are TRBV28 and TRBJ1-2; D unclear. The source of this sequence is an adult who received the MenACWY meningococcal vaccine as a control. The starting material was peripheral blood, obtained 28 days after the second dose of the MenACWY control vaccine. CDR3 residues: CASSPTTYGYTF. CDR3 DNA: TGTGCCAGCAGCCCTACAACCTATGGCTACACCTTC.